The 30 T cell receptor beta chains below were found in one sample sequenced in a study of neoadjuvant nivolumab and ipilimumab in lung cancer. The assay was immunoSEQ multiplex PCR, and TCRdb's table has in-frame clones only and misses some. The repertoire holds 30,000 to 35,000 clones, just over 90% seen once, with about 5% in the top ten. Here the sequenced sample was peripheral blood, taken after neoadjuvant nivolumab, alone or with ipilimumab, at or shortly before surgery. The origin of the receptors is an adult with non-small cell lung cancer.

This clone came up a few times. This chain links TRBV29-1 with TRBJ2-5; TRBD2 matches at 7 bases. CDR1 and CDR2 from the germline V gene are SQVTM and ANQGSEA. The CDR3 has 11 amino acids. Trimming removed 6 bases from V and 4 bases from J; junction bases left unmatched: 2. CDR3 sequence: CSVAGTETQYF. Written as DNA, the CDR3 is TGCAGCGTAGCGGGGACAGAGACCCAGTACTTC.

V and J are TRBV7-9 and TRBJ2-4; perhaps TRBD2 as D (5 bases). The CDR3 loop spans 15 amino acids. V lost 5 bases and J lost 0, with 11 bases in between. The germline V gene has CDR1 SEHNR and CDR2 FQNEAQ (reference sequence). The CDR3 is CASSPPDLAKNIQYF. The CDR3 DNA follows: TGTGCCAGCAGCCCACCGGACTTAGCCAAAAACATTCAGTACTTC.

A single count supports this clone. The CDR3 sequence: CAISESTGVDYGYTF. As DNA, the CDR3 is TGTGCCATCAGTGAGTCCACAGGGGTAGACTATGGCTACACCTTC. This sequence joins TRBV10-3 and TRBJ1-2; 7 bases map to TRBD1. V gave up 0 bases and J gave up 3 bases; unmatched junction bases: 4. Germline V gene sequence: CDR1 ENHRY, CDR2 SYGVKD. The CDR3 covers 15 residues.

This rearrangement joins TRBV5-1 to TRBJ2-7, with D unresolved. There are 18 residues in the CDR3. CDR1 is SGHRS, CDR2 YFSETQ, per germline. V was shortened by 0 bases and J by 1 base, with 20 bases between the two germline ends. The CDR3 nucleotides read TGCGCCAGCAGCTTGGGGCAGGAAAATTGGGGTTATTCCTACGAGCAGTACTTC. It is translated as CASSLGQENWGYSYEQYF.

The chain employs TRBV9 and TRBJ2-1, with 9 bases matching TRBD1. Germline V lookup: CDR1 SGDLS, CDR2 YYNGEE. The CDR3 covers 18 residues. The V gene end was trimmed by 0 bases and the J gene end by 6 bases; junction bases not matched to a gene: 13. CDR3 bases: TGTGCCAGCAGCGTAGGGGGCCGGGGACAGGGATTCGGCAATGAGCAGTTCTTC. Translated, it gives CASSVGGRGQGFGNEQFF.

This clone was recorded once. CDR3 in amino acids: CASSQQTLETQYF. The CDR3 DNA sequence: TGTGCCAGCAGCCAACAAACTTTGGAGACCCAGTACTTC. The rearrangement joins TRBV5-4 to TRBJ2-5; no clear D. The CDR3 contains 13 residues. V shed 4 bases and J shed 5 bases, with 12 bases lying between them. Germline CDR1 and CDR2: SGHNT and YYREEE (reference sequence). Based on the CDR3 plus reference TRBV5-4 and TRBJ2-5, the full variable domain is ETGVTQSPTHLIKTRGQQVTLRCSSQSGHNTVSWYQQALGQGPQFIFQYYREEENGRGNFPPRFSGLQFPNYSSELNVNALELDDSALYLCASSQQTLETQYFGPGTRLLVL.

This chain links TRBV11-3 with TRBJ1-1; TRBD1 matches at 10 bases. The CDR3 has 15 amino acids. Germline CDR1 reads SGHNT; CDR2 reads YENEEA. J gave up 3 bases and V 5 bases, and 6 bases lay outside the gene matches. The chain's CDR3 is CASSPGTGADTEAFF. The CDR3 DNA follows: TGTGCCAGCAGCCCCGGGACAGGGGCAGACACTGAAGCTTTCTTT.

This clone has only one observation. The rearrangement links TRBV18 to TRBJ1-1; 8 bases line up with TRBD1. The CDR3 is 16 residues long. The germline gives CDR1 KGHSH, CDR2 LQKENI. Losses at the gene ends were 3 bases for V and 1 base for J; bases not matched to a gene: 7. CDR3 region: CASSPRGQGKNTEAFF. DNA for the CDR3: TGTGCCAGCTCACCCAGAGGACAGGGCAAGAACACTGAAGCTTTCTTT.

CDR3 in amino acids: CASSPIGRTEAFF. The DNA for the CDR3 is TGCGCCAGCAGCCCGATAGGACGCACTGAAGCTTTCTTT. The rearrangement links TRBV4-1 to TRBJ1-1; D not resolved. CDR3 length: 13 amino acids. The germline gives CDR1 MGHRA, CDR2 YSYEKL. V gave up 4 bases and J gave up 4 bases, with 10 bases separating them.

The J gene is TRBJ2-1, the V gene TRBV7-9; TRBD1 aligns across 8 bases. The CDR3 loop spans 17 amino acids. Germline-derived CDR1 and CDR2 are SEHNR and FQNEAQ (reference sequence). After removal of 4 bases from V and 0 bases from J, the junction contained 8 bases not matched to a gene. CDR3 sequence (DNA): TGTGCCAGCAGCTCTCCCCGGACAGGGAGCTCCTACAATGAGCAGTTCTTC. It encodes CASSSPRTGSSYNEQFF.

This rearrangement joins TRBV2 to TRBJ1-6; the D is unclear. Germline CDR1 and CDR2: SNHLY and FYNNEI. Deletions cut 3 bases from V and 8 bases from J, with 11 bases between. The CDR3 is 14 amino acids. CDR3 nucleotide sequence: TGTGCCAGCAGTGAGTCGGTGGTCGATTCACCCCTCCACTTT. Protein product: CASSESVVDSPLHF.

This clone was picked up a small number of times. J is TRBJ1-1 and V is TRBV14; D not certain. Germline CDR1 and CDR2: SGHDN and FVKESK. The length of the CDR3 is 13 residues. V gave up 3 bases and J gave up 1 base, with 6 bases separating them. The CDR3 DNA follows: TGTGCCAGCAGCCATAGACGGAACACTGAAGCTTTCTTT. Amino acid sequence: CASSHRRNTEAFF.

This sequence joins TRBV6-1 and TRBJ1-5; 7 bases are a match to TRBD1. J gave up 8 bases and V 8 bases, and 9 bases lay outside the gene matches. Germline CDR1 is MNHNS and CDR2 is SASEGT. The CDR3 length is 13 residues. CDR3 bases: TGTGCCAGCTCGCAGGGGGAGTTTGAGCCCCAGCATTTT. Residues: CASSQGEFEPQHF.

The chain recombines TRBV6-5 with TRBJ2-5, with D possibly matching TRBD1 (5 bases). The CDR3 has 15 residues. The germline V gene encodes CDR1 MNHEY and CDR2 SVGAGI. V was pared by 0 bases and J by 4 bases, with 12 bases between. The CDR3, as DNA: TGTGCCAGCAGTTACTCACCAGGGCCGGGAGAGACCCAGTACTTC. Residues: CASSYSPGPGETQYF.

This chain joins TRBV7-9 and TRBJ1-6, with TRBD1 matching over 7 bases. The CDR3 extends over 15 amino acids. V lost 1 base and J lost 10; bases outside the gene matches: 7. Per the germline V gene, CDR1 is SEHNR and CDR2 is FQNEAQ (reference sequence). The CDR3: CASSLDVTGYSPLHF. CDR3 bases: TGTGCCAGCAGCTTAGACGTGACAGGGTACTCACCCCTCCACTTT.

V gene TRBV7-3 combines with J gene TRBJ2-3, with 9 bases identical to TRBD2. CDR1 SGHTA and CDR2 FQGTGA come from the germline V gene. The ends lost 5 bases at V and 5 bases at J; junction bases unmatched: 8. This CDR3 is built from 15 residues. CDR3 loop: CASSLAGGRGDTQYF. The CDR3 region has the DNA TGTGCCAGCAGCCTCGCGGGGGGGAGGGGAGATACGCAGTATTTT. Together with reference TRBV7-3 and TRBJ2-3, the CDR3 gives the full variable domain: GAGVSQTPSNKVTEKGKYVELRCDPISGHTALYWYRQSLGQGPEFLIYFQGTGAADDSGLPNDRFFAVRPEGSVSTLKIQRTERGDSAVYLCASSLAGGRGDTQYFGPGTRLTVL.

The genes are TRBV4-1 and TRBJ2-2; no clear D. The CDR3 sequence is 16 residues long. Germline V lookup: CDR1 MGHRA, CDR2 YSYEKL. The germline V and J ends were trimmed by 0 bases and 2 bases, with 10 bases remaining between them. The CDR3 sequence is CASSQDSPGNTGELFF. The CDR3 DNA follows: TGCGCCAGCAGCCAAGATTCTCCAGGAAACACCGGGGAGCTGTTTTTT.

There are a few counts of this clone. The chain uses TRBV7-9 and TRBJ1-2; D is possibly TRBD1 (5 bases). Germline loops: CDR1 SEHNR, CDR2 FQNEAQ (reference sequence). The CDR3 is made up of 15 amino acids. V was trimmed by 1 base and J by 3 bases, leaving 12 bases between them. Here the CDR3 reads CASSLGGAWDYGYTF. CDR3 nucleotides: TGTGCCAGCAGCTTAGGAGGGGCGTGGGACTATGGCTACACCTTC.

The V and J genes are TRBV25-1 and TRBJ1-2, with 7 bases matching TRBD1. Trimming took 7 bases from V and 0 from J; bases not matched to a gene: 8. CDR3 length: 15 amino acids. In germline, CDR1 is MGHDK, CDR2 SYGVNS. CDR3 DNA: TGTGCCAGCACGGTCGGGACAGCCCCTAACTATGGCTACACCTTC. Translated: CASTVGTAPNYGYTF.

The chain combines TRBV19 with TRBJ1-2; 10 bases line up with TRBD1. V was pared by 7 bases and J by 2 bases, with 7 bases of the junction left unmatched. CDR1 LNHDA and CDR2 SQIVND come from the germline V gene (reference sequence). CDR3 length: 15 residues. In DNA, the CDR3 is TGTGCCAGTACCCTACTGGGACAGGGGAACTATGGCTACACCTTC. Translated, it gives CASTLLGQGNYGYTF.

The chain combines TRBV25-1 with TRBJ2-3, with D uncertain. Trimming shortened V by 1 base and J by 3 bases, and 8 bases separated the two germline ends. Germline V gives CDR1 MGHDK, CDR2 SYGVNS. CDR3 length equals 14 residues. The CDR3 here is CASSEWPQTDTQYF. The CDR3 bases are TGTGCCAGCAGTGAATGGCCTCAAACAGATACGCAGTATTTT.

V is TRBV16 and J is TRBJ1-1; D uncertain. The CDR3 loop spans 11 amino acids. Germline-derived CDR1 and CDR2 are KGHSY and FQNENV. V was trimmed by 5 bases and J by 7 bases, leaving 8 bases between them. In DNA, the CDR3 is TGTGCCAGCAGCTGGGAAAGTGAAGCTTTCTTT. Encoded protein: CASSWESEAFF.

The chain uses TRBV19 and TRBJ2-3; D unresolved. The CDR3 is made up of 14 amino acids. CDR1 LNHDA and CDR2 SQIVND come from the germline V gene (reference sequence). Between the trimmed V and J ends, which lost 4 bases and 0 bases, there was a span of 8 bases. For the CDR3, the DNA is TGTGCCAGTAGTACGCAGCCTAGCACAGATACGCAGTATTTT. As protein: CASSTQPSTDTQYF.

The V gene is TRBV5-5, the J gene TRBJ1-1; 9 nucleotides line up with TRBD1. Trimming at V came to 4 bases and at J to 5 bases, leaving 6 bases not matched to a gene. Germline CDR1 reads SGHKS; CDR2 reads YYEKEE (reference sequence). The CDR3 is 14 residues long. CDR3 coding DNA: TGTGCCAGCAGCCCGACAGGGGGGAGGACTGAAGCTTTCTTT. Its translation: CASSPTGGRTEAFF.

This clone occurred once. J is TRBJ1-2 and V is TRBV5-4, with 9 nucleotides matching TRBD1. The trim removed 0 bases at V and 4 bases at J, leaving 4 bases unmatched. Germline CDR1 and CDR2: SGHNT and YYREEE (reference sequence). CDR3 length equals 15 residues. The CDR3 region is CASSLGQGGVYGYTF. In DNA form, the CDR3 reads TGTGCCAGCAGCTTGGGACAGGGGGGCGTCTATGGCTACACCTTC. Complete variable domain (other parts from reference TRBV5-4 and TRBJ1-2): ETGVTQSPTHLIKTRGQQVTLRCSSQSGHNTVSWYQQALGQGPQFIFQYYREEENGRGNFPPRFSGLQFPNYSSELNVNALELDDSALYLCASSLGQGGVYGYTFGSGTRLTVV.

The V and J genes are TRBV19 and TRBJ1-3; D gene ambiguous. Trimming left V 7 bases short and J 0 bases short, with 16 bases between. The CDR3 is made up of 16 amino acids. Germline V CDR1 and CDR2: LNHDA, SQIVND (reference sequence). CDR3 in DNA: TGTGCCAGTATATCTTCGGCCTTTTTCTCTGGAAACACCATATATTTT. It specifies CASISSAFFSGNTIYF.

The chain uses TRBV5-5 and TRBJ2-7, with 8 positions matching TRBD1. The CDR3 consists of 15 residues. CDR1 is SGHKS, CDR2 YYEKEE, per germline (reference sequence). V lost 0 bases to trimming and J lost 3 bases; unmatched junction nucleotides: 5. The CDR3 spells CASSLDRGNFYEQYF. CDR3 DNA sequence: TGTGCCAGCAGCTTGGACAGGGGGAATTTCTACGAGCAGTACTTC.

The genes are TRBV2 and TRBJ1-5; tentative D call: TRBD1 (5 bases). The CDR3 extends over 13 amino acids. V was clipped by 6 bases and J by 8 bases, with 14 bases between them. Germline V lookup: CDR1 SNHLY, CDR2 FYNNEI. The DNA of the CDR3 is TGTGCCAGCAGCCGACAGATTAGGGAGCCCCAGCATTTT. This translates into CASSRQIREPQHF.

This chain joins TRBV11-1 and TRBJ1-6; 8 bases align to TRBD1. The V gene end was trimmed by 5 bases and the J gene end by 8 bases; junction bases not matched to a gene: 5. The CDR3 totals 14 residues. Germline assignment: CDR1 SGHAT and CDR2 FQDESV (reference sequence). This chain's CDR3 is CASSARTGYSPLHF. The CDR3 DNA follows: TGTGCCAGCAGCGCCCGGACAGGGTATTCACCCCTCCACTTT.

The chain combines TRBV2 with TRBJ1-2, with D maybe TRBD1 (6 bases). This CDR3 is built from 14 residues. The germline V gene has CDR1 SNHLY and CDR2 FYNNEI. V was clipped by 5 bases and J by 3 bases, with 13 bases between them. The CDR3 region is CASSHRDTDYGYTF. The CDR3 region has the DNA TGTGCCAGCAGTCACCGGGACACTGACTATGGCTACACCTTC.